The sequence of this T cell receptor beta chain was determined in a study of T cells in Graves' hyperthyroidism and ophthalmopathy. Across the study: Peripheral blood was acquired at first diagnosis, ahead of any therapy whatsoever.

TCR beta CDR3 region amplification was performed from RNA transcripts. During a first-round RT-PCR of the TCR CDR3, the HTBI primer set was used. MiXCR, run by TCRdb on the multiplex PCR reads, gives a single entry per CDR3 protein. This repertoire shows 350,000 or so distinct CDR3 sequences, approximately 22% found once; its top ten account for under 55%. This clonotype appeared many times. Recently diagnosed hyperthyroidism of less than 2 months' duration affected patients aged 18 to 65. Thyroid ultrasound, orbital computed tomography, clinical symptoms, and serum thyroxine and TRAb underpinned diagnoses. The specimen was blood. The TCR was taken from a woman between 45 and 60 years old with Graves' hyperthyroidism.

CDR3 residues: CSARDGDRGPEQFF. The CDR3 nucleotides are TGCAGTGCTAGAGATGGGGACAGGGGGCCTGAGCAGTTCTTC. V usage is TRBV20-1 and J usage is TRBJ2-1, with 12 bases lining up with TRBD1. There are 14 residues in the CDR3. CDR1 and CDR2 (germline): DFQATT, SNEGSKA (reference sequence). V shed 0 bases, J shed 9 bases, and the junction held 3 bases outside the gene matches.